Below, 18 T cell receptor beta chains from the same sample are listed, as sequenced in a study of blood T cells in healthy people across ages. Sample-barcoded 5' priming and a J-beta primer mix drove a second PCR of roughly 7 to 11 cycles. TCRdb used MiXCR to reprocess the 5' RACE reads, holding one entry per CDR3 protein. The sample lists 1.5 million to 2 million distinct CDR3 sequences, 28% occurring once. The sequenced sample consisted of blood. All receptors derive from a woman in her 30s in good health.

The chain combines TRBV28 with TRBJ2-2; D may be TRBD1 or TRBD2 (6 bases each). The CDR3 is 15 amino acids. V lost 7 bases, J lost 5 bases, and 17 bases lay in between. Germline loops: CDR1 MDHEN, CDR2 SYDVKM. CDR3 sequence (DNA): TGTGCCAGCATCCCCGGGGGCACAATAACCGGGGAGCTGTTTTTT. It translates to CASIPGGTITGELFF.

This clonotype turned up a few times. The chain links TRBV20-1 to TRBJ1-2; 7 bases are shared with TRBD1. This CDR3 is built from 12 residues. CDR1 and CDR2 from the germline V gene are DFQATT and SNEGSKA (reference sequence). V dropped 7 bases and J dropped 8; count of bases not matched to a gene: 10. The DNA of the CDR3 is TGCAGTGTGGCACCCCCACAGGGGGGCTACACCTTC. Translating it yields CSVAPPQGGYTF.

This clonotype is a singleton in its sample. Here the CDR3 reads CASSGGQEGEQYF. CDR3 DNA: TGCGCCAGCAGCGGGGGACAGGAAGGCGAGCAGTACTTC. The rearrangement links TRBV5-1 to TRBJ2-5, with 8 bases aligning to TRBD1. The better agreement between TRBJ2-7 and the DNA end casts doubt on the J call. This CDR3 spans 13 amino acids. Germline lookup yields CDR1 SGHRS and CDR2 YFSETQ.

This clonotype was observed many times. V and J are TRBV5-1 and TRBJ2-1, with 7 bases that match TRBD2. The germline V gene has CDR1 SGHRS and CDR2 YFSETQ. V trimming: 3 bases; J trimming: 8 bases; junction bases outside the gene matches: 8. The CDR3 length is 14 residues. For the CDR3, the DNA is TGCGCCAGCAGCTCCGGGGGGTTAGGGGATGAGCAGTTCTTC. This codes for CASSSGGLGDEQFF. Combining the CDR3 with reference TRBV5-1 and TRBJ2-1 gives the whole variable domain KAGVTQTPRYLIKTRGQQVTLSCSPISGHRSVSWYQQTPGQGLQFLFEYFSETQRNKGNFPGRFSGRQFSNSRSEMNVSTLELGDSALYLCASSSGGLGDEQFFGPGTRLTVL.

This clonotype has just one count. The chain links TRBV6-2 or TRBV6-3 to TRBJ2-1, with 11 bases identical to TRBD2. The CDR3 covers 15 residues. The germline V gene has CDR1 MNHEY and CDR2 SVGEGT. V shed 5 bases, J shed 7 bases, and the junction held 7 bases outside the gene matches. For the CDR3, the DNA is TGTGCCAGCAGTGCGACTAGCGGGATCAAAAATGAGCAGTTCTTC. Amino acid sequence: CASSATSGIKNEQFF.

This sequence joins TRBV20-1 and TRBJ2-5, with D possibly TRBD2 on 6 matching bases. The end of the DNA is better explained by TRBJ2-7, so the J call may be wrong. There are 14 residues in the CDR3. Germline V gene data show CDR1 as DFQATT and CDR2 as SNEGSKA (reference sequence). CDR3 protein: CSARAPQGGSEQYF. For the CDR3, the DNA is TGCAGTGCTAGAGCGCCCCAGGGAGGCTCCGAGCAGTACTTC.

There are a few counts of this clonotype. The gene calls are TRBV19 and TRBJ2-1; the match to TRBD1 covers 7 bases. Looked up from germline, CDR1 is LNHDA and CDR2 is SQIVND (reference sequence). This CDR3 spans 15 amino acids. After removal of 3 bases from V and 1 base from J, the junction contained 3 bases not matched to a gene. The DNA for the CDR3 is TGTGCCAGTAGTATCGCGGACAGGTCCTACAATGAGCAGTTCTTC. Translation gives CASSIADRSYNEQFF.

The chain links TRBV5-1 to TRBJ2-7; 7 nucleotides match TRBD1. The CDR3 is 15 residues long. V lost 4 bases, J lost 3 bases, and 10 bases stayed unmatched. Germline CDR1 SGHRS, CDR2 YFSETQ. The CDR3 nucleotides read TGCGCCAGCAGCGCCCCGTATTCAGGGGGCTACGAGCAGTACTTC. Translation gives CASSAPYSGGYEQYF.

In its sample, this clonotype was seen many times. The CDR3 spells CASSQEGRTGSGGTDTQYF. CDR3 coding DNA: TGCGCCAGCAGCCAAGAGGGACGGACAGGGAGCGGTGGCACAGATACGCAGTATTTT. The chain has TRBV4-1 and TRBJ2-3; 8 bases match TRBD1. The CDR3 is 19 residues long. CDR1 MGHRA and CDR2 YSYEKL come from the germline V gene. J lost 1 base, V lost 0 bases, and 12 bases had no gene match.

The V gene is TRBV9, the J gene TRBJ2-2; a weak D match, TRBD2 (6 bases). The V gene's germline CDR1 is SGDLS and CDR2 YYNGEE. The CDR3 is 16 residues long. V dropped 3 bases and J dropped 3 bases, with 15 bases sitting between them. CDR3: CASSALFGSHTGELFF. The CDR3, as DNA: TGTGCCAGCAGCGCACTATTCGGGAGTCACACCGGGGAGCTGTTTTTT.

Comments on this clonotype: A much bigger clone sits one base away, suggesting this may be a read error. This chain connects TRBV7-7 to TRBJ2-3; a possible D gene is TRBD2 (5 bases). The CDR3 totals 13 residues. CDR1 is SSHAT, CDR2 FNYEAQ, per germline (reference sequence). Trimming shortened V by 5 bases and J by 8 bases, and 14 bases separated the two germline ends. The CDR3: CASSARGPGTQYF. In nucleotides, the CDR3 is TGTGCCAGCAGCGCCCGGGGTCCAGGTACGCAGTATTTT.

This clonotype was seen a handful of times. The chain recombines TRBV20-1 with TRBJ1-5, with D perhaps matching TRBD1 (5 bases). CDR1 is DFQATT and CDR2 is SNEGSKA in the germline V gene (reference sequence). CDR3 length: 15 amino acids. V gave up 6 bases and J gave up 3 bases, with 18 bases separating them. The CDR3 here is CSALKTDRSNQPQHF. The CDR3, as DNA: TGCAGTGCCCTTAAGACAGATCGCTCCAATCAGCCCCAGCATTTT.

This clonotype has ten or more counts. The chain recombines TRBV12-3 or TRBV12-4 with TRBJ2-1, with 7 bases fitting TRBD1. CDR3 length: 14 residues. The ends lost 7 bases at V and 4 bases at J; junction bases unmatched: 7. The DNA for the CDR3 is TGTGCCAGCACCCTACCGGGACAGTACAATGAGCAGTTCTTC. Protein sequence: CASTLPGQYNEQFF.

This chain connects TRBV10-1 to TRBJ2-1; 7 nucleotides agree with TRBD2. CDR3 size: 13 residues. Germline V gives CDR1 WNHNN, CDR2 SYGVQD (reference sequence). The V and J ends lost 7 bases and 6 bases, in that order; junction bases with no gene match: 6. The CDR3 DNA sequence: TGCGCCAGCATCTTCGCGGGAGTCAATGAGCAGTTCTTC. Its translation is CASIFAGVNEQFF.

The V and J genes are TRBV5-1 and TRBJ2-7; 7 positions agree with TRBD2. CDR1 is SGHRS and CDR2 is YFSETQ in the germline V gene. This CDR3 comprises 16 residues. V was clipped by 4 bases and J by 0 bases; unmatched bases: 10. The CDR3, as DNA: TGCGCCAGCAGCCCAGGAGGTCCTAGCGGCTCCTACGAGCAGTACTTC. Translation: CASSPGGPSGSYEQYF.

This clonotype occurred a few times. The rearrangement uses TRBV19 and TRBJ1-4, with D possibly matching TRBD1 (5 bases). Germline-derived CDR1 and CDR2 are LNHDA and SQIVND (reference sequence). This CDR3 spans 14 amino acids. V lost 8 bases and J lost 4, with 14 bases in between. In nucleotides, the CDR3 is TGTGCCAGTGGGGCGGGGAGGATTAATGAAAAACTGTTTTTT. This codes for CASGAGRINEKLFF.

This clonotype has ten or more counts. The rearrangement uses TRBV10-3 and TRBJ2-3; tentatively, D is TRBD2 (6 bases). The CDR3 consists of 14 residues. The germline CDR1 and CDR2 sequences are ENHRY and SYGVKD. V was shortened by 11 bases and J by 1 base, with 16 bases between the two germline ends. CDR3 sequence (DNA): TGTGCCTCGCGGGACTCAGGCGGCACAGATACGCAGTATTTT. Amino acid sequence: CASRDSGGTDTQYF.

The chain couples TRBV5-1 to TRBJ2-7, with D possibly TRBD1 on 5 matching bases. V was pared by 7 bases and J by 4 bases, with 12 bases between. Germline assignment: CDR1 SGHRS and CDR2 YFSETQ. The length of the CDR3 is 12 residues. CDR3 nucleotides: TGCGCCAGCGCGGACAAGGCGTACGAGCAGTACTTC. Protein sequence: CASADKAYEQYF.